This TCR beta chain was observed in a study of regulatory T cells in long-lasting Graves disease. Study overall: For a period under 3 months, newly diagnosed Graves' patients had taken antithyroid drugs.

This clonotype showed up many times. Trimming stripped 0 bases from V and 3 bases from J, with 15 bases between. Germline assignment: CDR1 LGHDT and CDR2 YNNKEL (reference sequence). This CDR3 contains 17 residues. Time point meaning: newly diagnosed GD, antithyroid drugs for less than 3 months. Construction of the TCR library relied on RNA isolated from PBMCs. Investigators prepared the TCR beta libraries by applying iRepertoire HTBI primers and Arm-PCR of CDR3 regions. TCRdb analysed the multiplex PCR reads with MiXCR anew, one entry per CDR3 protein. The sample yields 420,000 or so distinct CDR3 sequences, 16% seen once. These data also formed part of another study, on T cells in Graves' hyperthyroidism and ophthalmopathy. That report adds: Uncontrolled infection, other autoimmune disease, pregnancy or lactation excluded patients. TCR CDR3 regions were first amplified by RT-PCR with HTBI primers. Ophthalmopathy was separated from stable hyperthyroidism by a 13 V-J model.

The source material was peripheral blood mononuclear cells (PBMCs), sampled at new diagnosis, from a patient treated with antithyroid drugs. This sequence originates from a woman between 18 and 30 years old with Graves disease. V gene TRBV3-1 combines with J gene TRBJ2-1; D possibly corresponds to TRBD1 (6 bases). The CDR3 DNA sequence: TGTGCCAGCAGCCAAGATACAGGGACAACTTACTACAATGAGCAGTTCTTC. Translation gives CASSQDTGTTYYNEQFF.